This entry concerns a single T cell receptor (beta chain). Gene labels here are mouse ones. Read sequence stops 1 residue before the CDR3 end, and the germline J gene provides the missing end. This CDR3 contains 13 residues. Germline V lookup: CDR1 KGHTA, CDR2 FQNQQP. Libraries were prepared by immunoSEQ multiplex PCR; TCRdb keeps only in-frame clonotypes and omits some of them. The sample includes about 8,200 clones, under 55% of them seen just once. Time point described: mouse harvest day 7 after allogeneic transplant. Tail vein injection delivered 10^7 T-cell-depleted bone marrow cells and 10^6 splenic CD5+ T cells. This sample stems from a study of tissue T cells after allogeneic stem cell transplantation.

Sequencing input: skin. This TCR was sampled from a female BALB/c mouse given C57BL/6 T cells with graft-versus-host disease after an allogeneic hematopoietic cell transplant. The V call is TRBV23, the J call TRBJ2-4; the DNA was not used to check the table's D call, TRBD2. The part of the CDR3 DNA that was read is TGCTCCAGCAGTCAATCGCTGGTAAACACCTTGTAC. Its protein is CSSSQSLVNTLY. In full, the CDR3 reads CSSSQSLVNTLYF.